This T cell receptor beta chain came from a study of T cells in Graves' hyperthyroidism and ophthalmopathy. Study-wide context: Blood from the periphery was taken at initial diagnosis, before any treatment.

There were TCR beta CDR3 regions amplified from RNA transcripts. A first-round RT-PCR of the TCR CDR3 used the HTBI primer set. MiXCR, run by TCRdb on the multiplex PCR reads, gives a single entry per CDR3 protein. This table holds hundreds of thousands of distinct CDR3 sequences, 38% found once. Fresh 10 ml peripheral blood yielded PBMCs. Germline CDR1 SGHVT, CDR2 SQSDAQ. The CDR3 sequence is 15 residues long. With 5 bases clipped from V and 8 bases from J, the junction kept 7 bases outside the gene matches. This clonotype was sampled from a man aged 18 to 29 with Graves' hyperthyroidism. The chain links TRBV7-4 to TRBJ1-4, with TRBD1 identical over 11 bases. Material: blood. CDR3: CASSRRTGGEEKLFF. The DNA of the CDR3 is TGTGCCAGCAGCCGACGGACAGGGGGCGAAGAAAAACTGTTTTTT.